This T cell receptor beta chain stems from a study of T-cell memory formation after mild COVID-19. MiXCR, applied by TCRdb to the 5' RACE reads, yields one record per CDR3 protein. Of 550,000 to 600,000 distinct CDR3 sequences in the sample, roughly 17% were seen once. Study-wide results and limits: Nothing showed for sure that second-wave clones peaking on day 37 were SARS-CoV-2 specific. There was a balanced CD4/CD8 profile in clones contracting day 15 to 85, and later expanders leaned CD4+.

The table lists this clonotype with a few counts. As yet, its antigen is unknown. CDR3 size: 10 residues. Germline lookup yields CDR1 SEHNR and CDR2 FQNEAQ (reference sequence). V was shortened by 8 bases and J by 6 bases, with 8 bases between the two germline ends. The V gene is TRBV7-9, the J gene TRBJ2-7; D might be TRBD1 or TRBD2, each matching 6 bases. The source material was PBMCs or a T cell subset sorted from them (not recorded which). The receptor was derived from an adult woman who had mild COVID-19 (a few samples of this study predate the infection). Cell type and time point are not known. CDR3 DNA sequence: TGTGCCAGCGGAGGGGGCGAGCAGTACTTC. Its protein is CASGGGEQYF. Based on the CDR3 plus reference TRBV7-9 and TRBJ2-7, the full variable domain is DTGVSQNPRHKITKRGQNVTFRCDPISEHNRLYWYRQTLGQGPEFLTYFQNEAQLEKSRLLSDRFSAERPKGSFSTLEIQRTEQGDSAMYLCASGGGEQYFGPGTRLTVT.